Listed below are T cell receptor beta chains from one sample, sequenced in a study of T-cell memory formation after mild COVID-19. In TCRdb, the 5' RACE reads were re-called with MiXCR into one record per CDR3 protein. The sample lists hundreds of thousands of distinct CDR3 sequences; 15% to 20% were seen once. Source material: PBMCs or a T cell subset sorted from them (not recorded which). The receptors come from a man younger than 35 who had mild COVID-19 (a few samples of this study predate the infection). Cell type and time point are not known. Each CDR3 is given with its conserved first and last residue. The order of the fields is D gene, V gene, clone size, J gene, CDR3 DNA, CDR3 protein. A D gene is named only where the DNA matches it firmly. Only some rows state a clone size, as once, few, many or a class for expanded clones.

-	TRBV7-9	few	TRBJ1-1	TGTGCCAGCAGCCCCGGTCGGGGGCAGAACACTGAAGCTTTCTTT	CASSPGRGQNTEAFF
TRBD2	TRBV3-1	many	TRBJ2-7	TGTGCCAGCAGCTTTAGCGGGGGACTCGAGCAGTACTTC	CASSFSGGLEQYF
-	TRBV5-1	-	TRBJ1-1	TGCGCCAGCACTCTGGGACTGAACACTGAAGCTTTCTTT	CASTLGLNTEAFF
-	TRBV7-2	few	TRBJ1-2	TGTGCCAGCAGCCCCGAAGGTCGGCAGGGACACGGCTACACCTTC	CASSPEGRQGHGYTF
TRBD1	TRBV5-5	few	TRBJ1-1	TGTGCCAGCAGCTTTAGACAGGGATGGGATGAAGCTTTCTTT	CASSFRQGWDEAFF
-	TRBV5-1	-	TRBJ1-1	TGCGCCAGCAGCCCCGTGACAGCCAACACTGAAGCTTTCTTT	CASSPVTANTEAFF
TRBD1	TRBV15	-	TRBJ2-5	TGTGCCACCAGCCTCCGGGGGACAGGGGCGACCCAGTACTTC	CATSLRGTGATQYF
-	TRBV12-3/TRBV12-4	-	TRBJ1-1	TGTGCCAGCAGTTACGGCAGGAATGAAGCTTTCTTT	CASSYGRNEAFF
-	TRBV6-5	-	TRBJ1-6	TGTGCCAGCAGGACGCCGGCCTCACCCCTCCACTTT	CASRTPASPLHF
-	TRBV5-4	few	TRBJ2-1	TGTGCCAGCAGCTTGGATCAAAATGAGCAGTTCTTC	CASSLDQNEQFF
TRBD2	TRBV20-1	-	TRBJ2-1	TGCAGTGCCGCAAGACTAGCGGCCTCCTACAATGAGCAGTTCTTC	CSAARLAASYNEQFF
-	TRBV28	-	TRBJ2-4	TGTGCCAGCAGCTCCAGGGGAGCCAAAAACATTCAGTACTTC	CASSSRGAKNIQYF
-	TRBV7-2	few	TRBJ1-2	TGTGCCAGCAGCAACTTGGGGCGCGGAGGCTACACCTTC	CASSNLGRGGYTF
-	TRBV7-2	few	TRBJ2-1	TGTGCCAGCAGCTTAGCGTTAACGGGGGATGGCGATGAGCAGTTCTTC	CASSLALTGDGDEQFF
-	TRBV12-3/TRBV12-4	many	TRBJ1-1	TGTGCCAGCAGTCTCACTGAAGCTTTCTTT	CASSLTEAFF
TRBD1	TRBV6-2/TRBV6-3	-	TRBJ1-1	TGTGCCAGCAGAAGCCCGACAGGGATAATAGGGACTGAAGCTTTCTTT	CASRSPTGIIGTEAFF
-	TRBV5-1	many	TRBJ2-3	TGCGCCAGCAGCTTGGCACCCGGCACAGATACGCAGTATTTT	CASSLAPGTDTQYF
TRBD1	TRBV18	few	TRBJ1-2	TGTGCCAGCTCACCCGAGGGGGCGACGCGAGGCTACACCTTC	CASSPEGATRGYTF
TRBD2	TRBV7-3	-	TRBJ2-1	TGTGCCAGCAGCCCGGGACTAGCGGGGTACAATGAGCAGTTCTTC	CASSPGLAGYNEQFF
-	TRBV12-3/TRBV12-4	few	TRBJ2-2	TGTGCCAGCACTGGTACAGGGTATACCGGGGAGCTGTTTTTT	CASTGTGYTGELFF
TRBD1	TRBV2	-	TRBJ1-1	TGTGCCATCCAAGACAGGGACAACACTGAAGCTTTCTTT	CAIQDRDNTEAFF
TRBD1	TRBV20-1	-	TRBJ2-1	TGCAGTGCTATAGTCCCGGGACAGGGGACAAATGAGCAGTTCTTC	CSAIVPGQGTNEQFF
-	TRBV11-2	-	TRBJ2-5	TGTGCCAGCAGCCCAAGACTAGTGGAGACCCAGTACTTC	CASSPRLVETQYF
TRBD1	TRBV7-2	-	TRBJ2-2	TGTGCCAGCAGGGGGACAGGGATAGACACCGGGGAGCTGTTTTTT	CASRGTGIDTGELFF
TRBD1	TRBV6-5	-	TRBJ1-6	TGTGCCAGCAGTTACTCATACCCGACAGGGGCCTATAATTCACCCCTCCACTTT	CASSYSYPTGAYNSPLHF
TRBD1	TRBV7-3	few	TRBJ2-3	TGTGCCAGCAGCTTGACAGGGAATACAGATACGCAGTATTTT	CASSLTGNTDTQYF
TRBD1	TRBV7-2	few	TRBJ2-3	TGTGCCAGCTCCAGGGGGCCTTTAACAGATACGCAGTATTTT	CASSRGPLTDTQYF
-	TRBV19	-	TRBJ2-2	TGTGCCAGTAACCCCCGAGGGGGTTGGCAGATGAACACCGGGGAGCTGTTTTTT	CASNPRGGWQMNTGELFF
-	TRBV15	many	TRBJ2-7	TGTGCCACCAGCAGAGTAATGGCAGGGCGAACTGGCGAGCAGTACTTC	CATSRVMAGRTGEQYF
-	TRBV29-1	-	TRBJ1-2	TGCAGCATCCCTAGTCACAATAACTATGGCTACACCTTC	CSIPSHNNYGYTF
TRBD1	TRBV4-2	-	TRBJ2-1	TGTGCCAGCAGCCAAGACAATGGGGACAGGTCCTACAATGAGCAGTTCTTC	CASSQDNGDRSYNEQFF